This T cell receptor beta chain was sequenced for a study of T cells in Graves' hyperthyroidism and ophthalmopathy. The wider study: At initial diagnosis, before any treatment had begun, peripheral blood was obtained.

Overall study results and limits: Blood also carried most thyroid clonotypes expanded above 0.001.

This clonotype was observed many times. Antigen: not known. There are 14 residues in the CDR3. The germline V and J ends were trimmed by 10 bases and 6 bases, with 16 bases remaining between them. Amplification targeted TCR beta CDR3 regions from RNA transcripts. During a first-round RT-PCR of the TCR CDR3, the HTBI primer set was used. A single record per CDR3 protein comes from TCRdb applying MiXCR to the multiplex PCR reads. The sample shows approximately 370,000 distinct CDR3 sequences, about 16% of them seen only once. The clonotype was recovered from a woman aged 30 to 39 with Graves' hyperthyroidism. The chain recombines TRBV12-3 or TRBV12-4 with TRBJ1-6; D possibly corresponds to TRBD1 (5 bases). The sequenced sample consisted of blood. CDR3 DNA: TGTGCCACCAGGGACGCCGGAATTAATTCACCCCTCCACTTT. Residues: CATRDAGINSPLHF.